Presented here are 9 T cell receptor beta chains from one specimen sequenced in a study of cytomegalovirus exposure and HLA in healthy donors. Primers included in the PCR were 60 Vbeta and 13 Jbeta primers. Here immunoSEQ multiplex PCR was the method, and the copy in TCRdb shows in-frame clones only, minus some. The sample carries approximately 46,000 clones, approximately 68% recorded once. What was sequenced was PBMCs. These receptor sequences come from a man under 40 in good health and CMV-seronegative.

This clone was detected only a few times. CDR3 amino acids: CASSLSTSGRGNEQFF. Written as DNA, the CDR3 is TGTGCCAGCAGCCTTAGTACTAGCGGGAGGGGTAATGAGCAGTTCTTC. The chain has TRBV7-9 and TRBJ2-1; 13 nucleotides agree with TRBD2. The CDR3 covers 16 residues. The V gene's germline CDR1 is SEHNR and CDR2 FQNEAQ (reference sequence). The V segment lost 5 bases and the J segment 7 bases; nucleotides outside the gene matches: 8.

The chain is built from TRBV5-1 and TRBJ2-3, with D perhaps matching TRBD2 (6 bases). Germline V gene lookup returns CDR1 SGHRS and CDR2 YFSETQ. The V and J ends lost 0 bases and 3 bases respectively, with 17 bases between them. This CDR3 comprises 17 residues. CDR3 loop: CASSLALGGAKTDTQYF. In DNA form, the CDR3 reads TGCGCCAGCAGCTTGGCCTTGGGGGGAGCGAAAACAGATACGCAGTATTTT.

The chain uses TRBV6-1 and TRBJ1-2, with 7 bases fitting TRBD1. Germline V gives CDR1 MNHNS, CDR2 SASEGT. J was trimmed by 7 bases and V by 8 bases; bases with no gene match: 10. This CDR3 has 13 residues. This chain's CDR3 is CASATGMMGGYTF. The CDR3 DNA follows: TGTGCCAGCGCGACAGGGATGATGGGTGGCTACACCTTC.

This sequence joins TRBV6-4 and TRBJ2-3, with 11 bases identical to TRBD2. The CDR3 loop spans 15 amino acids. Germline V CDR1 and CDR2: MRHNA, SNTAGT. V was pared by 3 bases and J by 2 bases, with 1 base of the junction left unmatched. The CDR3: CASSELAGVTDTQYF. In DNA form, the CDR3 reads TGTGCCAGCAGTGAACTAGCGGGAGTCACAGATACGCAGTATTTT.

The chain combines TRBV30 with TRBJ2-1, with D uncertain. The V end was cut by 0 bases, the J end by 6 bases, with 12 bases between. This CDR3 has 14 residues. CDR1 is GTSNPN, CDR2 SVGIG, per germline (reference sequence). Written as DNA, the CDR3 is TGTGCCTGGAGTGTACTGGTGGCTAGCAATGAGCAGTTCTTC. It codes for CAWSVLVASNEQFF.

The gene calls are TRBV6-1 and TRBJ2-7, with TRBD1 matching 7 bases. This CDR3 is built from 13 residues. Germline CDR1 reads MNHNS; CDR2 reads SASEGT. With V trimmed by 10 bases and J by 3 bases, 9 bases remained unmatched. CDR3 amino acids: CATGDSPIYEQYF. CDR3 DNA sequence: TGTGCCACCGGGGACAGTCCCATCTACGAGCAGTACTTC.

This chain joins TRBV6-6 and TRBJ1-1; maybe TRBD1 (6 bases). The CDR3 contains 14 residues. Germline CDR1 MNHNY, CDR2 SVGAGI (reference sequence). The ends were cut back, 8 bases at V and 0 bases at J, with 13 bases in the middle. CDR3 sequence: CASGPGQLNTEAFF. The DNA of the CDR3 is TGTGCCAGCGGACCCGGACAGTTGAACACTGAAGCTTTCTTT.

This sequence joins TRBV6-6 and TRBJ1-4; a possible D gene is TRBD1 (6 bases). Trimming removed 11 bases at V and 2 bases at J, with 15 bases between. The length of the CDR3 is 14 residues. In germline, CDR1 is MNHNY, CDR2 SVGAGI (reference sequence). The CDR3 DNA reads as TGTGCCTCCACAACGGGGGGCACTAATGAAAAACTGTTTTTT. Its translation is CASTTGGTNEKLFF.

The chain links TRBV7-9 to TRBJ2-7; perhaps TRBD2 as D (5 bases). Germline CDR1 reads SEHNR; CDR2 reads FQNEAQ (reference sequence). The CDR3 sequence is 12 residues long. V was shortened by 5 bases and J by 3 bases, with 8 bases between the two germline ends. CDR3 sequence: CASSQGLYEQYF. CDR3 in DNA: TGTGCCAGCAGCCAAGGACTCTACGAGCAGTACTTC. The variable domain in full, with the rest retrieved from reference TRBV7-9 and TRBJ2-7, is DTGVSQNPRHKITKRGQNVTFRCDPISEHNRLYWYRQTLGQGPEFLTYFQNEAQLEKSRLLSDRFSAERPKGSFSTLEIQRTEQGDSAMYLCASSQGLYEQYFGPGTRLTVT.